This TCR beta chain was captured by sequencing in a study of blood T cells in healthy people across ages. Findings of the study overall: Diversity figures based on one million T cells were deemed too low. Observed TCR beta diversity per million T cells went down as age went up. This fall followed a roughly linear course with age.

As to this clonotype: Its antigen is not identified.

A second 7 to 11 cycle PCR used barcoded and J-beta primers. TCRdb ran MiXCR on the 5' RACE reads and lists one entry per CDR3 protein. The sample lists just over 800,000 distinct CDR3 sequences; less than 80% were seen once. The CDR3 totals 12 residues. Germline V gene sequence: CDR1 SGDLS, CDR2 YYNGEE. Trimming shortened V by 4 bases and J by 5 bases, and 9 bases separated the two germline ends. This TCR derives from a young man in good health. Sequenced material: blood. The chain has TRBV9 and TRBJ2-5; D is ambiguous. The CDR3 nucleotides are TGTGCCAGCAGCCCTTCTCACGAGACCCAGTACTTC. This translates into CASSPSHETQYF.